Listed here are 10 T cell receptor beta chains from one sample, sequenced in a study of T cell responses to AZD1222 COVID-19 vaccine. Here immunoSEQ multiplex PCR was the method, and the copy in TCRdb shows in-frame clones only, minus some. The sample records 200,000 or so clones, roughly 90% being singletons. This specimen was peripheral blood, taken on day 0 of AZD1222 vaccination. Every receptor here comes from an adult in good health.

This chain links TRBV19 with TRBJ2-7; perhaps TRBD1 as D (5 bases). Germline lookup yields CDR1 LNHDA and CDR2 SQIVND (reference sequence). The V end lost 0 bases, the J end lost 9 bases, and 15 bases lay between the germline ends. The CDR3 spans 14 residues. In nucleotides, the CDR3 is TGTGCCAGTAGTATAGAATCTGGCAGGGCCTTGCAGTACTTC. This sequence encodes CASSIESGRALQYF.

The chain couples TRBV6-2 or TRBV6-3 to TRBJ1-1; D gene ambiguous. V lost 2 bases and J lost 1, with 8 bases in between. The germline V gene encodes CDR1 MNHEY and CDR2 SVGEGT. The CDR3 spans 14 residues. The CDR3 sequence: CASSYRPGNTEAFF. CDR3 nucleotides: TGTGCCAGCAGTTACCGGCCAGGGAACACTGAAGCTTTCTTT.

The gene calls are TRBV15 and TRBJ2-5, with D possibly TRBD1 on 7 matching bases. V was shortened by 7 bases and J by 2 bases, with 17 bases between the two germline ends. This CDR3 spans 15 amino acids. Germline V CDR1 and CDR2: LNHNV, YYDKDF (reference sequence). In nucleotides, the CDR3 is TGTGCCACCAAGACGGAGGGGGCCATACAAGAGACCCAGTACTTC. Amino acid sequence: CATKTEGAIQETQYF. Combining the CDR3 with reference TRBV15 and TRBJ2-5 gives the whole variable domain DAMVIQNPRYQVTQFGKPVTLSCSQTLNHNVMYWYQQKSSQAPKLLFHYYDKDFNNEADTPDNFQSRRPNTSFCFLDIRSPGLGDTAMYLCATKTEGAIQETQYFGPGTRLLVL.

In its sample, this clone was seen once. The chain is built from TRBV27 and TRBJ1-2; D might be TRBD1 (5 bases). CDR3 length: 11 amino acids. Germline lookup yields CDR1 MNHEY and CDR2 SMNVEV (reference sequence). The V end lost 8 bases, the J end lost 4 bases, and 8 bases lay between the germline ends. The CDR3 loop reads CASGGGYGYTF. The CDR3 DNA sequence: TGTGCCAGCGGGGGGGGCTATGGCTACACCTTC.

The rearrangement uses TRBV6-1 and TRBJ1-5; D unclear. The germline V gene has CDR1 MNHNS and CDR2 SASEGT. Trimming took 0 bases from V and 4 from J, leaving 13 bases between them. The CDR3 runs to 16 residues. DNA of the CDR3: TGTGCCAGCAGTGAAGCGCTTTCTATGGGGAATCAGCCCCAGCATTTT. Translated: CASSEALSMGNQPQHF.

The chain carries TRBV20-1 and TRBJ1-4; the D is unclear. CDR1 and CDR2 (germline): DFQATT, SNEGSKA (reference sequence). Trimming took 3 bases from V and 5 from J, leaving 16 bases between them. The CDR3 is 15 residues long. CDR3 region: CSASRPEGANEKLFF. In nucleotides, the CDR3 is TGCAGTGCTAGTCGCCCTGAGGGTGCCAATGAAAAACTGTTTTTT.

V usage is TRBV19 and J usage is TRBJ2-7; D remains ambiguous. Germline CDR1 and CDR2: LNHDA and SQIVND (reference sequence). This CDR3 contains 13 residues. Trimming took off 5 bases at V and 2 bases at J, with 10 bases between the two ends. In nucleotides, the CDR3 is TGTGCCAGTAGTTTCCTGGTCCCCTACGAGCAGTACTTC. This translates into CASSFLVPYEQYF.

The CDR3 spells CASSQDWGFSGANVLTF. The CDR3 DNA sequence: TGTGCCAGCAGCCAAGATTGGGGGTTTTCTGGGGCCAACGTCCTGACTTTC. The chain uses TRBV3-1 (or the pseudogene TRBV3-2) and TRBJ2-6; D may match TRBD1 or TRBD2 (5 bases each). Germline V gene sequence: CDR1 LGHDT, CDR2 YNNKEL (reference sequence). Trimming took off 0 bases at V and 1 base at J, with 10 bases between the two ends. CDR3 length: 17 amino acids.

The chain joins TRBV3-1 (or the pseudogene TRBV3-2) to TRBJ1-6; no definite D call. Deletions cut 4 bases from V and 4 bases from J, with 8 bases between. This CDR3 spans 14 amino acids. Germline-derived CDR1 and CDR2 are LGHDT and YNNKEL (reference sequence). CDR3 amino acids: CASSLRGYNSPLHF. Here the CDR3 DNA reads TGTGCCAGCAGCCTGCGCGGTTATAATTCACCCCTCCACTTT.

The chain uses TRBV5-8 and TRBJ1-6; no firm D call. The length of the CDR3 is 15 residues. The germline gives CDR1 SGHTS, CDR2 YDEGEE. Trimming pared 1 base from V and 4 bases from J, leaving 9 bases between. CDR3 nucleotide sequence: TGTGCCAGCAGCTTGTCCCGCGCTTATAATTCACCCCTCCACTTT. This translates into CASSLSRAYNSPLHF.